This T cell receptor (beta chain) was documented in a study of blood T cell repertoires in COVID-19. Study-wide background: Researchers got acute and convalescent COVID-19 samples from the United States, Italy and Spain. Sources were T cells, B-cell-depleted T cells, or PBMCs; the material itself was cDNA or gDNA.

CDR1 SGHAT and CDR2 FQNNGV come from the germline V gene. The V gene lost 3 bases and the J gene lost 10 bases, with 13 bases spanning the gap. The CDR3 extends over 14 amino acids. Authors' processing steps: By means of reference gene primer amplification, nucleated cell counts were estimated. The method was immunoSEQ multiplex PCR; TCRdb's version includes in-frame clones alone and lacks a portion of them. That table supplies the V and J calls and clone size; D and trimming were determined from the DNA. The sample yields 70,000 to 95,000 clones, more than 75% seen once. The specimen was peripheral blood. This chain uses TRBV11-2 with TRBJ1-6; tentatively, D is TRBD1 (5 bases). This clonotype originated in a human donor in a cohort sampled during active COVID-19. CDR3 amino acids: CASSFVSGLSPLHF. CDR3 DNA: TGTGCCAGCAGCTTTGTTTCAGGGCTGTCACCCCTCCACTTT.